This T cell receptor beta chain appears in the sequencing data of a study of T cell changes during pregnancy in multiple sclerosis. Method: immunoSEQ multiplex PCR; TCRdb's copy keeps in-frame clones and lacks some. The data contain about 50,000 clones, 85% to 95% of them singletons. V lost 1 base to trimming and J lost 1 base; unmatched junction nucleotides: 3. From germline, CDR1 is SEHNR and CDR2 FQNEAQ (reference sequence). This CDR3 has 16 amino acids. Specimen: CD4+ T cells from peripheral blood mononuclear cells, collected before pregnancy. The chain is built from TRBV7-9 and TRBJ2-5; 10 bases agree with TRBD1. The source is a female donor with multiple sclerosis, enrolled in a pregnancy study. The CDR3 reads CASSLGDRGLQETQYF. For the CDR3, the DNA is TGTGCCAGCAGCTTAGGAGACAGGGGGCTCCAAGAGACCCAGTACTTC.